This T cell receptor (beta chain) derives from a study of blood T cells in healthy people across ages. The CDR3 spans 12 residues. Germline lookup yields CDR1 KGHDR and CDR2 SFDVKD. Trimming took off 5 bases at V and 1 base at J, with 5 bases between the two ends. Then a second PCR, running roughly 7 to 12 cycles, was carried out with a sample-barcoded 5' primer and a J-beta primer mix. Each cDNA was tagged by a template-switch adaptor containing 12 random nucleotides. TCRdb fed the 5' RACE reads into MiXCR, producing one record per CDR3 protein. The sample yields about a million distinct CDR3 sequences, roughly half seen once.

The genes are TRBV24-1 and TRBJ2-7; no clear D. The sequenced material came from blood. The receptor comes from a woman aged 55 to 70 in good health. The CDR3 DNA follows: TGTGCCACCAGTGCCCCGTCCTACGAGCAGTACTTC. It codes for CATSAPSYEQYF.